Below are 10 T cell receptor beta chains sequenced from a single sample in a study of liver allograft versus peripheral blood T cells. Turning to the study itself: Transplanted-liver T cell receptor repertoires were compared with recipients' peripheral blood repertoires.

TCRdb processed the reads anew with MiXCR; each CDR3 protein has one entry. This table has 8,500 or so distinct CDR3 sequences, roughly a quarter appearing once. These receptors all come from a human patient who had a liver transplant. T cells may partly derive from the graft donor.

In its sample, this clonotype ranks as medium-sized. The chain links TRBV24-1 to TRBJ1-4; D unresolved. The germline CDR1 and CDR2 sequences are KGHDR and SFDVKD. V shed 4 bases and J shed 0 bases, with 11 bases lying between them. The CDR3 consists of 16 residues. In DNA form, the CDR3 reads TGTGCCACCAGTGACGGCAGCCCAGCAACTAATGAAAAACTGTTTTTT. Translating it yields CATSDGSPATNEKLFF.

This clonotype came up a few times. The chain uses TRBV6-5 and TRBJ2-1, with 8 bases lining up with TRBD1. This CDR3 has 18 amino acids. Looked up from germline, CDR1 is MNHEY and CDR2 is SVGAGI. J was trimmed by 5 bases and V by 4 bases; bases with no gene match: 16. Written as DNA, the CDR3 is TGTGCCAGCAGTTGGGTAGGTCCTGGACAGGGTATCCACAATGAGCAGTTCTTC. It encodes CASSWVGPGQGIHNEQFF.

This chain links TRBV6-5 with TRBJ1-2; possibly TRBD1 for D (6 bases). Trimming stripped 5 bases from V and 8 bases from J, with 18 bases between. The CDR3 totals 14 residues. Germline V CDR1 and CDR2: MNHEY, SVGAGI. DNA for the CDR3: TGTGCCAGCAGTCTTACCCCAGCTGGGGGCGGCTACACCTTC. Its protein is CASSLTPAGGGYTF.

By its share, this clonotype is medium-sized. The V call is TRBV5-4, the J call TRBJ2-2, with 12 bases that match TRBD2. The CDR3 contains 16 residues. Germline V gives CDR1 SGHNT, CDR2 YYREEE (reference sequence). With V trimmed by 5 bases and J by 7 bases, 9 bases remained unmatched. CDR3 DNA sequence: TGTGCCAGCAGTCAAACTAGCGGGGGGTTCGGCGGGGAGCTGTTTTTT. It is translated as CASSQTSGGFGGELFF.

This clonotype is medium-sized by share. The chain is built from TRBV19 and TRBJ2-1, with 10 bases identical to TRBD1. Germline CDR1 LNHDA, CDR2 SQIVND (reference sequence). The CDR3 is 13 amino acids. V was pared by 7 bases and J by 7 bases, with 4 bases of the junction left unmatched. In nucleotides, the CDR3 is TGTGCCAGTACCGGGGACAGGGGTAATGAGCAGTTCTTC. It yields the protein CASTGDRGNEQFF.

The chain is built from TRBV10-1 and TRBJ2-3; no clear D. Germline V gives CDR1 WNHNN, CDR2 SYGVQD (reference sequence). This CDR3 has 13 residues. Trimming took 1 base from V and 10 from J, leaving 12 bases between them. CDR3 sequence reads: CASSEFRGPAQYF. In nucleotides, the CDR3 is TGCGCCAGCAGTGAGTTCCGCGGCCCGGCGCAGTATTTT.

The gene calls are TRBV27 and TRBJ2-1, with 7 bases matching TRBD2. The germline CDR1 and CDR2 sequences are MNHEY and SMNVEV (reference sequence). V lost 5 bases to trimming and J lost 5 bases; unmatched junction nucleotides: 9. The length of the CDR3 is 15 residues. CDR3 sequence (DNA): TGTGCCAGCAGTCCCCCCTGGGGGGGGAACAATGAGCAGTTCTTC. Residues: CASSPPWGGNNEQFF.

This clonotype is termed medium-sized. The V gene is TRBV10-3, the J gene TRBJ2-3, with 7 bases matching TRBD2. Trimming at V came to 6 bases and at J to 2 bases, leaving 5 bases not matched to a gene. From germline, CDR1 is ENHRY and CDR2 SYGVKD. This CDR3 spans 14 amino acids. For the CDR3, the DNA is TGTGCCATCAGAAGTGGGACTAACACAGATACGCAGTATTTT. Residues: CAIRSGTNTDTQYF.

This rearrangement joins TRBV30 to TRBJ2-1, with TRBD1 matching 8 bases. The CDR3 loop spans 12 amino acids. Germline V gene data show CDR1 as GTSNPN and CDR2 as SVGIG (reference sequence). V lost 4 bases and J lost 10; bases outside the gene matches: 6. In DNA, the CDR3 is TGTGCCTGGAAGTCAACAGGGGGAGAGCAGTTCTTC. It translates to CAWKSTGGEQFF.

CDR3 DNA sequence: TGTGCCAGCAGTCTCGGGGTCACCGGGGAGCTGTTTTTT. Translation gives CASSLGVTGELFF. The chain employs TRBV27 and TRBJ2-2, with D possibly being TRBD2 (5 bases). V lost 5 bases and J lost 4, with 8 bases in between. The germline V gene encodes CDR1 MNHEY and CDR2 SMNVEV (reference sequence). CDR3 length: 13 residues.